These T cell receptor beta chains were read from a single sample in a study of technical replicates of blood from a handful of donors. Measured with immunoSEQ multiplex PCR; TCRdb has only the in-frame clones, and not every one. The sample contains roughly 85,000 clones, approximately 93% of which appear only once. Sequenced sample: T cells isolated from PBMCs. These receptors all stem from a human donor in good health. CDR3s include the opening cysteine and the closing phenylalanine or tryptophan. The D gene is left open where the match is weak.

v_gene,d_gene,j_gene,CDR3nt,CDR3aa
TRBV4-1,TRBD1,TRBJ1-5,TGCGCCAGCAGCCCCCGGACAGGGCAGCATAGCAATCAGCCCCAGCATTTT,CASSPRTGQHSNQPQHF
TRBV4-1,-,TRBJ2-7,TGCGCCAGCAGCCAAGATCCTAAGACTAGCTACGAGCAGTACTTC,CASSQDPKTSYEQYF
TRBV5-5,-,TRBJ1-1,TGTGCCAGCAGCTGGGAGAAGAACACTGAAGCTTTCTTT,CASSWEKNTEAFF
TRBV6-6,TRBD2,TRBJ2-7,TGTGCCAGCAGTTACCTAGCGGGAGCGCACTCCTACGAGCAGTACTTC,CASSYLAGAHSYEQYF
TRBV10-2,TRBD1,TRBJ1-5,TGCGCCAGCAGTGATAGACAGGGAATCAATCAGCCCCAGCATTTT,CASSDRQGINQPQHF
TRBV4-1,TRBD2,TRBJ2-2,TGCGCCAGCATTAGCACGGGACTAGCGGGAGCCGGGGAGCTGTTTTTT,CASISTGLAGAGELFF
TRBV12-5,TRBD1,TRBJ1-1,TGTGCTAGTGGTCCCAGGACAGGGATTACTGAAGCTTTCTTT,CASGPRTGITEAFF
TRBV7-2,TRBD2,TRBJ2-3,TGTGCCAGCAGCTTATATTCGGGGGGGGACACAGATACGCAGTATTTT,CASSLYSGGDTDTQYF
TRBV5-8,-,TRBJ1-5,TGTGCCAGCAGCTTGTTCGTCCAGCCCCAGCATTTT,CASSLFVQPQHF
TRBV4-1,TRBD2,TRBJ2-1,TGCGCCAGCAGTCAAACCCGACTAGCGGGGCTCAATGAGCAGTTCTTC,CASSQTRLAGLNEQFF
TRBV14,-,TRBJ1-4,TGTGCCAGCAGAGCGGGTTGGGGGAATGAAAAACTGTTTTTT,CASRAGWGNEKLFF
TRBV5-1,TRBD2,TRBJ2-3,TGCGCCAGCAGCTTGGCCACTAGCGGGGGCACAGATACGCAGTATTTT,CASSLATSGGTDTQYF
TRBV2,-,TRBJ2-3,TGTGCCGGAACCCGGGACTTCAGCACAGATACGCAGTATTTT,CAGTRDFSTDTQYF
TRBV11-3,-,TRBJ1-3,TGTGCCAGCAGCTTCTCTCTTCTACGTGGAAACACCATATATTTT,CASSFSLLRGNTIYF